This T cell receptor beta chain appears in the sequencing data of a study of blood T cell repertoires in COVID-19. Whole-study context: PBMCs, B-cell-depleted T cells, or T cells were the source of the cDNA or gDNA that made up the material.

Assay: immunoSEQ multiplex PCR; the TCRdb copy retains only in-frame clones and omits some. The data show around 160,000 clones, with approximately 75% seen just once and roughly a tenth held by the top ten. Germline V gene lookup returns CDR1 LGHNA and CDR2 YSLEER. The CDR3 runs to 14 residues. Between the trimmed V and J ends, which lost 0 bases and 4 bases, there was a span of 9 bases. The TCR sequence derives from a human donor in a cohort sampled during active COVID-19. Sample: peripheral blood. The rearrangement links TRBV4-3 to TRBJ1-2; D gene unclear. This CDR3 reads CASSQEFQIYGYTF. The CDR3 DNA reads TGCGCCAGCAGCCAAGAATTCCAGATCTATGGCTACACCTTC.